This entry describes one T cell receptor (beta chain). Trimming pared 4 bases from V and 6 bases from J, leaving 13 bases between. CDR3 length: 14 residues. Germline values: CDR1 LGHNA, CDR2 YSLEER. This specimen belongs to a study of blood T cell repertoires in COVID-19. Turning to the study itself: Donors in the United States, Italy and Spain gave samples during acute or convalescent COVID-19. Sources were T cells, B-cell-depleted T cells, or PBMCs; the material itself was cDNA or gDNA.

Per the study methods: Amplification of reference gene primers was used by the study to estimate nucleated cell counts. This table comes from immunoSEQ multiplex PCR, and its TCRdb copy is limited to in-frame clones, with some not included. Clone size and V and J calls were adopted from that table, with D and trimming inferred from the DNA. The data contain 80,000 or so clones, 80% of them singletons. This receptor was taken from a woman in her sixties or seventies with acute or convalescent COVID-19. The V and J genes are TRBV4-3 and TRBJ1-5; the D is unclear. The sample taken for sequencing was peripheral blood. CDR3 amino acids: CASSLGPGGQPQHF. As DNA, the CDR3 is TGCGCCAGCAGCCTTGGTCCGGGAGGTCAGCCCCAGCATTTT.